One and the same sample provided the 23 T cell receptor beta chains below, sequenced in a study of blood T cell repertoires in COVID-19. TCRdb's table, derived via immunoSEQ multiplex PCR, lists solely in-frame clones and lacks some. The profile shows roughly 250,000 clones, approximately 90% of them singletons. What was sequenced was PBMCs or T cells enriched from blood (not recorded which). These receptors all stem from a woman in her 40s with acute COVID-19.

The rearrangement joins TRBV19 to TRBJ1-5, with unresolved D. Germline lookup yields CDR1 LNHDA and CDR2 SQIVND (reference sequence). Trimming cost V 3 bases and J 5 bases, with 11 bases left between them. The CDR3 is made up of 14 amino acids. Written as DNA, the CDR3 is TGTGCCAGTAGTATCTCGGGGATTGATCAGCCCCAGCATTTT. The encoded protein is CASSISGIDQPQHF. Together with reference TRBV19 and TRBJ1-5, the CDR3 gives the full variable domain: DGGITQSPKYLFRKEGQNVTLSCEQNLNHDAMYWYRQDPGQGLRLIYYSQIVNDFQKGDIAEGYSVSREKKESFPLTVTSAQKNPTAFYLCASSISGIDQPQHFGDGTRLSIL.

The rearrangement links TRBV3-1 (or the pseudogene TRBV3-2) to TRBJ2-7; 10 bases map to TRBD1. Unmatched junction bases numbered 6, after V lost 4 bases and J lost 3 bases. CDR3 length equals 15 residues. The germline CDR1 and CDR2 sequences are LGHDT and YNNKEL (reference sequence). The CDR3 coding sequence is TGTGCCAGCAGCCCCGCCGGGACAGGGGACTACGAGCAGTACTTC. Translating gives CASSPAGTGDYEQYF.

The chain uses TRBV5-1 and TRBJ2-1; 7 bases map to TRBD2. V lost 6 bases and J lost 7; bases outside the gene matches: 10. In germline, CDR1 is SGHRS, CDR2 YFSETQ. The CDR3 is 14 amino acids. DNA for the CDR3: TGCGCCAGCACTGGCGCTAGCGGAGGTAATGAGCAGTTCTTC. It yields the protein CASTGASGGNEQFF.

The CDR3 loop reads CASSVVTVNSPLHF. The CDR3 nucleotides read TGTGCCAGCAGTGTTGTGACAGTGAATTCACCCCTCCACTTT. The V and J genes are TRBV2 and TRBJ1-6; tentative D call: TRBD1 (5 bases). Germline values: CDR1 SNHLY, CDR2 FYNNEI. V lost 4 bases and J lost 7, with 11 bases in between. CDR3 length equals 14 residues. The full variable domain, rest sourced from reference TRBV2 and TRBJ1-6, is EPEVTQTPSHQVTQMGQEVILRCVPISNHLYFYWYRQILGQKVEFLVSFYNNEISEKSEIFDDQFSVERPDGSNFTLKIRSTKLEDSAMYFCASSVVTVNSPLHFGNGTRLTVT.

CDR3 loop: CACPGGLSGANVLTF. For the CDR3, the DNA is TGTGCCTGCCCAGGGGGGCTCTCTGGGGCCAACGTCCTGACTTTC. This chain connects TRBV30 to TRBJ2-6; possible D gene TRBD1, 7 bases. The CDR3 has 15 residues. Germline V CDR1 and CDR2: GTSNPN, SVGIG (reference sequence). Between the trimmed V and J ends, which lost 6 bases and 0 bases, there was a span of 12 bases. Full variable domain (missing parts from reference TRBV30 and TRBJ2-6): SQTIHQWPATLVQPVGSPLSLECTVEGTSNPNLYWYRQAAGRGLQLLFYSVGIGQISSEVPQNLSASRPQDRQFILSSKKLLLSDSGFYLCACPGGLSGANVLTFGAGSRLTVL.

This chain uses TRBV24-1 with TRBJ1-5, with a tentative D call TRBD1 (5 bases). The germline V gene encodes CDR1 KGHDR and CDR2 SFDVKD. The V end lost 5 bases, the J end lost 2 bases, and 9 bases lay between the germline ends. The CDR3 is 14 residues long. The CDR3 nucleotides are TGTGCCACCAGTGGGGGCTTGGGCAATCAGCCCCAGCATTTT. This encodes CATSGGLGNQPQHF.

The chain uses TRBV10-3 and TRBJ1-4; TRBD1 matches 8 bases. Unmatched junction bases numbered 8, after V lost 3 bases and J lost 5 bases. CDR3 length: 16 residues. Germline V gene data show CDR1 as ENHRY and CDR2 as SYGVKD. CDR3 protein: CAISERPTGANEKLFF. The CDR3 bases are TGTGCCATCAGTGAACGACCGACAGGGGCAAATGAAAAACTGTTTTTT.

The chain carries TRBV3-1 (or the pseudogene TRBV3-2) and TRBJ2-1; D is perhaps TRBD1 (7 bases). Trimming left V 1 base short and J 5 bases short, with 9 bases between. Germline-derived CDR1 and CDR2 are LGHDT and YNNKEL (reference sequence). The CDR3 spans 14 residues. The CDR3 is CASSQGGTDNEQFF. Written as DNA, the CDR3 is TGTGCCAGCAGCCAAGGCGGGACAGACAATGAGCAGTTCTTC.

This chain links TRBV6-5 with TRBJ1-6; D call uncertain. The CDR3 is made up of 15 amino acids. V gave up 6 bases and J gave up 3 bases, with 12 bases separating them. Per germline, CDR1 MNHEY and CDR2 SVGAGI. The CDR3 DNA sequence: TGTGCCAGCAGCGTCAACGGGGACTATAATTCACCCCTCCACTTT. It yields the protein CASSVNGDYNSPLHF.

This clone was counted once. CDR3 sequence reads: CATSDSQGINEKLFF. DNA of the CDR3: TGTGCCACCAGTGATTCACAGGGTATTAATGAAAAACTGTTTTTT. The V and J genes are TRBV24-1 and TRBJ1-4, with D perhaps TRBD1 (6 bases). This CDR3 has 15 residues. Germline V gives CDR1 KGHDR, CDR2 SFDVKD. V lost 2 bases, J lost 4 bases, and 10 bases lay in between.

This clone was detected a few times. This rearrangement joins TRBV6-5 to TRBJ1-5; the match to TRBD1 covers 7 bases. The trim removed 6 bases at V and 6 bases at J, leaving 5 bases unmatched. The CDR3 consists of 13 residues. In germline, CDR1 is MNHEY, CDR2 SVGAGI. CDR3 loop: CASRGDRVQPQHF. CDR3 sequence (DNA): TGTGCCAGCAGAGGCGACAGGGTTCAGCCCCAGCATTTT.

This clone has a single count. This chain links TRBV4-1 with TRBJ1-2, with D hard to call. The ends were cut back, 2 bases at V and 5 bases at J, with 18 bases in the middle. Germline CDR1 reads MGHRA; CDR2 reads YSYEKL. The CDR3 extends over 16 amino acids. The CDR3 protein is CASSQYSPRSPYGYTF. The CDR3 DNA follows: TGCGCCAGCAGCCAATACAGCCCCAGGTCGCCTTATGGCTACACCTTC.

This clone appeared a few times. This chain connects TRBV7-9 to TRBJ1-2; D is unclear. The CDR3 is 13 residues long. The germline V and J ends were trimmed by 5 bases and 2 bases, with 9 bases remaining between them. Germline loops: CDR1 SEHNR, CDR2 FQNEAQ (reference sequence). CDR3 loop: CASSLTENYGYTF. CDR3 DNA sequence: TGTGCCAGCAGCCTCACGGAGAACTATGGCTACACCTTC.

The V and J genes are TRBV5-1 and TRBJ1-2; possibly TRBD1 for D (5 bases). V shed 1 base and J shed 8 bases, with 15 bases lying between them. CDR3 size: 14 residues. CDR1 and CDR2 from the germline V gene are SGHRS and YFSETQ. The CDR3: CASSLTAGRGGYTF. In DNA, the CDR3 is TGCGCCAGCAGCTTGACCGCGGGGCGGGGCGGCTACACCTTC.

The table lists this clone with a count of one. CDR3 sequence (DNA): TGCGCCAGCAGTGATCTTAACTCCTACGAGCAGTACTTC. As protein: CASSDLNSYEQYF. The rearrangement uses TRBV10-2 and TRBJ2-7; D gene uncertain. This CDR3 is 13 amino acids long. Germline CDR1 WSHSY, CDR2 SAAADI. V was pared by 3 bases and J by 0 bases, with 6 bases between.

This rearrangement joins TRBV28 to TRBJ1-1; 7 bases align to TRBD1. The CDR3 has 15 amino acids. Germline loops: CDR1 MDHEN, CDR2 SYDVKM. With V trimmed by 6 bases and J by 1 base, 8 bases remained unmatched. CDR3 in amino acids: CASRSSRGRNTEAFF. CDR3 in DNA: TGTGCCAGCAGGAGCTCGAGGGGGCGGAACACTGAAGCTTTCTTT.

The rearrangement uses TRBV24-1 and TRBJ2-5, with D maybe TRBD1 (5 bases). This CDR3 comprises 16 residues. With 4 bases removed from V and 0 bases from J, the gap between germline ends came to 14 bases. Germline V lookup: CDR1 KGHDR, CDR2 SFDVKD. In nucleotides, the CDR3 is TGTGCCACCAGTGACCGCTCCCAGGGTTACCAAGAGACCCAGTACTTC. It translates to CATSDRSQGYQETQYF.

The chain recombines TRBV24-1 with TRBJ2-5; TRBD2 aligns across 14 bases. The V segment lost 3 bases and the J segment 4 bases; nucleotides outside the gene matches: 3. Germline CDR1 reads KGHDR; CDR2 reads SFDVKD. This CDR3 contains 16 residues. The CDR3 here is CATSDRGTSGRETQYF. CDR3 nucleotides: TGTGCCACCAGTGATCGCGGGACTAGCGGGAGAGAGACCCAGTACTTC.

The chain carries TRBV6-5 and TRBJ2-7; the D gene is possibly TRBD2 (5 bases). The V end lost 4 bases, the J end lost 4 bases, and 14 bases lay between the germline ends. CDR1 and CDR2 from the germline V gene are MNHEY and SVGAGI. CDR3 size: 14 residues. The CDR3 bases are TGTGCCAGCAGTTCCCGTGGACGGAGGTACGAGCAGTACTTC. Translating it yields CASSSRGRRYEQYF.

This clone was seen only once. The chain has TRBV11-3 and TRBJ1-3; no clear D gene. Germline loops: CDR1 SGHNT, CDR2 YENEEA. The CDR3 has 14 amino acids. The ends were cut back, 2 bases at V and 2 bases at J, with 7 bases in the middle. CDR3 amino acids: CASSLREAGNTIYF. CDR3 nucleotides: TGTGCCAGCAGCTTAAGGGAGGCTGGAAACACCATATATTTT. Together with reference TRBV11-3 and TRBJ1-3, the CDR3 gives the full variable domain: EAGVVQSPRYKIIEKKQPVAFWCNPISGHNTLYWYLQNLGQGPELLIRYENEEAVDDSQLPKDRFSAERLKGVDSTLKIQPAELGDSAVYLCASSLREAGNTIYFGEGSWLTVV.

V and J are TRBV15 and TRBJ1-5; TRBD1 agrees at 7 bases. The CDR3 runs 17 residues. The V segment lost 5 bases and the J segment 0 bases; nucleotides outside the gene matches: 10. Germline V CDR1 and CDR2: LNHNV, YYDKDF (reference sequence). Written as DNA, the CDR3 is TGTGCCACCAGCGGAACAAGAGCAGGGGGTAGCAATCAGCCCCAGCATTTT. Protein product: CATSGTRAGGSNQPQHF.

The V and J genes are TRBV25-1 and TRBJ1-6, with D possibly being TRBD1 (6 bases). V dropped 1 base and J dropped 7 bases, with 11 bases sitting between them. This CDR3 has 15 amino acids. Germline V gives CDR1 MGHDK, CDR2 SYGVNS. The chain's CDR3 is CASSELGARNSPLHF. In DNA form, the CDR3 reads TGTGCCAGCAGTGAATTGGGGGCACGGAATTCACCCCTCCACTTT.

The CDR3 DNA sequence: TGTGCCAGCAGTTCGGGGAACAATGAGCAGTTCTTC. This sequence encodes CASSSGNNEQFF. The rearrangement joins TRBV6-5 to TRBJ2-1; TRBD2 is a possible D gene (5 bases). The CDR3 consists of 12 residues. The V gene's germline CDR1 is MNHEY and CDR2 SVGAGI. Trimming took 4 bases from V and 5 from J, leaving 6 bases between them.